These T cell receptor beta chains were read from a single sample in a study of cytomegalovirus exposure and HLA in healthy donors. Sequencing used immunoSEQ multiplex PCR; TCRdb keeps in-frame clones, though not all of them. The repertoire consists of roughly 120,000 clones, with 75% occurring once and the leading ten covering about 2.7%. The sample taken for sequencing was PBMCs. These receptors all come from a woman aged 40 to 50 in good health and CMV-seropositive. The conserved cysteine and the conserved F or W are not part of the CDR3 here. Each record gives: V gene, D gene, J gene, CDR3 protein. D genes are given only for firm matches.

v_call: TRBV6-6; d_call: -; j_call: TRBJ1-4; cdr3_aa: ASTIGTNEKLF
v_call: TRBV19; d_call: TRBD2; j_call: TRBJ2-5; cdr3_aa: ASSSASGQETQY
v_call: TRBV6-5; d_call: TRBD1; j_call: TRBJ2-5; cdr3_aa: ASSTGQGETQY
v_call: TRBV7-2; d_call: -; j_call: TRBJ1-2; cdr3_aa: ASVYRQSNYGYT
v_call: TRBV5-4; d_call: TRBD2; j_call: TRBJ2-3; cdr3_aa: ASSLRLAGGLGTDTQY
v_call: TRBV19; d_call: -; j_call: TRBJ1-2; cdr3_aa: ASSVANGEGYGYT
v_call: TRBV5-1; d_call: -; j_call: TRBJ2-7; cdr3_aa: ASSLSQGKVEQY
v_call: TRBV28; d_call: TRBD1; j_call: TRBJ1-1; cdr3_aa: ASRQGPEAF
v_call: TRBV4-2; d_call: -; j_call: TRBJ2-3; cdr3_aa: ASSQDRRDTQY
v_call: TRBV4-3; d_call: TRBD2; j_call: TRBJ2-3; cdr3_aa: ASSQDGPSGESDTQY
v_call: TRBV6-4; d_call: -; j_call: TRBJ1-1; cdr3_aa: ASSETENTEAF
v_call: TRBV18; d_call: -; j_call: TRBJ2-2; cdr3_aa: ASSPSGTGELF
v_call: TRBV6-4; d_call: -; j_call: TRBJ2-6; cdr3_aa: ASSDNAGSGANVLT
v_call: TRBV7-3; d_call: -; j_call: TRBJ2-3; cdr3_aa: ASSSSTMADTQY
v_call: TRBV4-2; d_call: TRBD2; j_call: TRBJ2-7; cdr3_aa: ASSQAGTSGGTYEQY
v_call: TRBV4-3; d_call: -; j_call: TRBJ1-1; cdr3_aa: ASSLMGQNTEAF
v_call: TRBV9; d_call: TRBD1; j_call: TRBJ1-1; cdr3_aa: ASSVGGQGNTEAF
v_call: TRBV2; d_call: -; j_call: TRBJ1-5; cdr3_aa: ASSDQADHQPQH
v_call: TRBV6-5; d_call: -; j_call: TRBJ2-7; cdr3_aa: ASSYSYRDLTYEQY
v_call: TRBV5-1; d_call: TRBD2; j_call: TRBJ2-1; cdr3_aa: ASSLSGRSFIEQF
v_call: TRBV30; d_call: -; j_call: TRBJ2-2; cdr3_aa: AWSAGLNTGELF
v_call: TRBV30; d_call: TRBD2; j_call: TRBJ2-2; cdr3_aa: AWAGTSNTGELF
v_call: TRBV10-3; d_call: -; j_call: TRBJ2-7; cdr3_aa: AISDEGGWLGEQY
v_call: TRBV2; d_call: -; j_call: TRBJ1-1; cdr3_aa: ASTSVERTTEAF
v_call: TRBV25-1; d_call: -; j_call: TRBJ1-1; cdr3_aa: ASRHTENTEAF
v_call: TRBV2; d_call: TRBD2; j_call: TRBJ2-1; cdr3_aa: ASRAGPGGQF
v_call: TRBV10-3; d_call: -; j_call: TRBJ2-3; cdr3_aa: AISSHRGHSDTQY
v_call: TRBV4-3; d_call: -; j_call: TRBJ2-5; cdr3_aa: ASSQEGVGGAGQETQY
v_call: TRBV20-1; d_call: -; j_call: TRBJ1-6; cdr3_aa: SATTGGPLH
v_call: TRBV30; d_call: -; j_call: TRBJ1-4; cdr3_aa: AWSVQGRVGEKLF